This entry concerns a single T cell receptor (beta chain). The clone's antigen remains unknown. Base qualities are missing; no much larger clone stands one base away. TCRbeta CDR3 regions were amplified from genomic DNA using the immunoSEQ Assay, a bias-controlled multiplex PCR. The published analysis was carried out like this. Within the assay, amplification of reference gene primers was used to estimate how many nucleated cells each sample contained. Sequence reads were collapsed and filtered to measure the absolute abundance of every unique TCRbeta CDR3 rearrangement. For each sample, productive Simpson clonality was calculated as the square root of Simpson's diversity index across productive rearrangements. TCRdb carries this immuneACCESS record with in-frame sequences only. Its versions omit some clonotypes, under half of them owing to an unresolved V gene in the studies checked, with the rest unexplained. V and J calls and clone size are those listed in that table; D and trimming were worked out from the DNA. The sample profile shows 55,000 to 90,000 clones; roughly nine tenths of them were found once. The ten most abundant clones make up around 3.9% of the sample.

The collaborating institutions used their own protocols to collect whole blood in K2EDTA tubes. For TCRbeta analysis, collaborators shipped samples as frozen whole blood, isolated PBMCs, or DNA extracted from either of those sample types. CDR1 and CDR2 (ENHRY, SYGVKD) derive from the germline V gene. V and J are truncated by 7 bases and 3 bases respectively, leaving an intervening sequence of 9 bases. CDR3 length: 13 amino acids, cysteine to phenylalanine. CDR3 DNA only is kept here, 39 bases in frame from base 1. This record comes from a study of blood T cell repertoires in COVID-19 (dated by TCRdb to the early 2020s). Some background on the complete study: Samples from collaborators originated in the United States, Italy and Spain and spanned both the acute and convalescent phases of COVID-19. Samples were obtained from the ongoing ImmuneRACE study (first 160 participants) and from 1,200 or so subjects provided by 6 global collaborators. The sample metadata nearly always contained a de-identified subject ID, COVID-19 status, age in years and sex. The repertoires were released in a freely available public database intended as a resource for research on the immune response to SARS-CoV-2. Deeply sampled blood TCRbeta repertoires from subjects exposed to, actively infected with, or recovered from COVID-19 were included in the dataset. The prospective study material was composed of cDNA or gDNA derived from T cells, B-cell-depleted T cells, or PBMCs. Where HLA class I and class II types were available, the types were taken from metadata supplied by the sample provider, not from assay-based typing. What the research found in general, with its limitations: Clinical and demographic metadata were provided uncurated, with the amount varying by source and participant.

The material sequenced was peripheral blood. This receptor chain uses TRBV10-3 and TRBJ2-2; the D region possibly corresponds to TRBD1 (6 bases align). The sequence came from a man between 65 and 85 years old with active COVID-19. The base sequence is TGTGCCATCACGGCAGGGGACACCGGGGAGCTGTTTTTT. Its protein reads: CAITAGDTGELFF.